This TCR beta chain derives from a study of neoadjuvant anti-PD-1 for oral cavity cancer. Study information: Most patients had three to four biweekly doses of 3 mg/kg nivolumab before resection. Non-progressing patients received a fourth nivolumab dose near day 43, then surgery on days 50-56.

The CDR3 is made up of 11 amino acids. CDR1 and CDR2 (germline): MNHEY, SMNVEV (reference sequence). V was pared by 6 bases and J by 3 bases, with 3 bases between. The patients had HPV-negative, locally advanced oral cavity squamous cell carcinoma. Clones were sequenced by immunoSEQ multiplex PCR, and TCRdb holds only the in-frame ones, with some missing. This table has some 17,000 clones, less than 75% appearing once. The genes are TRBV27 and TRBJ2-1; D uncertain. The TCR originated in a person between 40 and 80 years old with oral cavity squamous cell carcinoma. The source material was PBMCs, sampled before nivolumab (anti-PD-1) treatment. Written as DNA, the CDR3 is TGTGCCAGCAGCGACTACAATGAGCAGTTCTTC. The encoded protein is CASSDYNEQFF.